This T cell receptor (beta chain) emerged from a study of blood T cell repertoires in COVID-19. Study in general: Researchers got acute and convalescent COVID-19 samples from the United States, Italy and Spain. Sources were T cells, B-cell-depleted T cells, or PBMCs; the material itself was cDNA or gDNA.

In the original analysis: By means of reference gene primer amplification, nucleated cell counts were estimated. Clones were sequenced by immunoSEQ multiplex PCR, and TCRdb holds only the in-frame ones, with some missing. V and J calls and clone size are as listed in that table; D and trimming were resolved from the DNA. The table records 140,000 or so clones, approximately 80% of them present only once. The CDR3 runs 14 residues. Germline CDR1 LNHDA, CDR2 SQIVND (reference sequence). Between the trimmed V and J ends, which lost 9 bases and 6 bases, there was a span of 18 bases. This receptor was obtained from a woman over 75 with acute or convalescent COVID-19. The rearrangement links TRBV19 to TRBJ2-1, with a possible D match to TRBD2 (7 bases). Sequenced sample: peripheral blood. The CDR3 DNA reads TGTGCCAGCTCACTCTGGGGGGGCAGCAATGAGCAGTTCTTC. Amino acids: CASSLWGGSNEQFF. Looking up the rest from reference TRBV19 and TRBJ2-1 gives the full variable domain: DGGITQSPKYLFRKEGQNVTLSCEQNLNHDAMYWYRQDPGQGLRLIYYSQIVNDFQKGDIAEGYSVSREKKESFPLTVTSAQKNPTAFYLCASSLWGGSNEQFFGPGTRLTVL.